Here is one T cell receptor beta chain with its context. The CDR3 sequence is 13 residues long. In germline, CDR1 is MNHNS, CDR2 SASEGT. Researchers ran the PCR with 60 Vbeta and 13 Jbeta primers. Measured with immunoSEQ multiplex PCR; TCRdb has only the in-frame clones, and not every one. The sample holds 200,000 or so clones, approximately 78% seen once. This sample is drawn from a study of cytomegalovirus exposure and HLA in healthy donors. The rearrangement links TRBV6-1 to TRBJ2-5, with D perhaps TRBD1 (5 bases). With the DNA end fitting TRBJ2-7 better, the J assignment may be wrong. The origin of this receptor is a woman under 30 in good health and CMV-seronegative. Sequencing input: PBMCs. CDR3 region: CASSEGRSYEQYF. CDR3 DNA sequence: TGTGCCAGCAGTGAGGGGCGGTCCTACGAGCAGTACTTC.